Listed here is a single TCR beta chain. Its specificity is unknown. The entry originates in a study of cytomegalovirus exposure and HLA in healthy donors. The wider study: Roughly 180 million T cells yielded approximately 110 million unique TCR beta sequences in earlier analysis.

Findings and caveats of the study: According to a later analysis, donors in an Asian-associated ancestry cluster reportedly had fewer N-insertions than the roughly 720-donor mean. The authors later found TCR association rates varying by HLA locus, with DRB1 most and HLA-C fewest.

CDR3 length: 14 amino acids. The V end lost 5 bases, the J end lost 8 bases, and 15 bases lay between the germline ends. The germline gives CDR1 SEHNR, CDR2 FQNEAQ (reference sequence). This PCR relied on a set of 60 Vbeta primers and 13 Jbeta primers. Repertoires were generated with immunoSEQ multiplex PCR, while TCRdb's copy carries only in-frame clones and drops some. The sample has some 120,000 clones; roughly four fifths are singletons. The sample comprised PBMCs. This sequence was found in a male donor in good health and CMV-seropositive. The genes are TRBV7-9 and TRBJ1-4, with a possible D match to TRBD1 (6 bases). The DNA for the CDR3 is TGTGCCAGCAGCAGGGACAAGGATCCCGAAAAACTGTTTTTT. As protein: CASSRDKDPEKLFF.